A selection of T cell receptor beta chains follows, all from one sample in a study of identifying expanded T cells in peripheral blood. Profiling relied on immunoSEQ multiplex PCR, and the TCRdb table lists in-frame clones only, not all of them. Seen here are some 100,000 clones, 88% observed once, and the top ten hold 7% to 9%. The sequenced material came from blood. These receptors were collected from a person between 18 and 70 years old in good health. CDR3s include the opening cysteine and the closing phenylalanine or tryptophan. A D gene is named only where the DNA matches it firmly. Only part of the rows carry a size: once, few, many, or a class if the clone is expanded.

>TRBJ1-6|-|TRBD1|TRBV18
CASSRGQYNSPLHF
TGTGCCAGCTCACGGGGACAGTATAATTCACCCCTCCACTTT
>TRBJ1-1|-|-|TRBV6-5
CASSYWVNTEAFF
TGTGCCAGCAGTTACTGGGTGAACACTGAAGCTTTCTTT
>TRBJ2-3|-|-|TRBV5-1
CASSSFGGGLSADTQYF
TGCGCCAGCAGCTCCTTCGGAGGAGGCCTTAGTGCAGATACGCAGTATTTT
>TRBJ2-7|once|-|TRBV7-3
CASSASAQSQQYF
TGTGCCAGCAGCGCCTCGGCTCAAAGCCAGCAGTACTTC
>TRBJ1-2|-|-|TRBV7-3
CASSPQGLSKYGYTF
TGTGCCAGCAGCCCGCAGGGTCTGAGTAAATATGGCTACACCTTC
>TRBJ2-1|-|TRBD1|TRBV11-1
CASSNTGTGNNEQFF
TGTGCCAGCAGCAATACCGGGACAGGTAACAATGAGCAGTTCTTC
>TRBJ2-3|-|-|TRBV15
CATSRDQGGGDTQYF
TGTGCCACCAGCAGAGATCAAGGAGGGGGAGATACGCAGTATTTT
>TRBJ2-5|-|TRBD1|TRBV7-3
CASSQDRGSETQYF
TGTGCCAGCAGCCAGGACAGGGGGAGTGAGACCCAGTACTTC
>TRBJ2-7|-|-|TRBV27
CASSLKGVRGGDYEQYF
TGTGCCAGCAGTTTAAAGGGGGTGAGGGGCGGAGACTACGAGCAGTACTTC
>TRBJ2-1|-|-|TRBV30
CAWKLYSEQFF
TGTGCCTGGAAGCTTTACAGTGAGCAGTTCTTC
>TRBJ1-5|-|-|TRBV29-1
CSVQEGNQPQHF
TGCAGCGTGCAGGAGGGCAATCAGCCCCAGCATTTT
>TRBJ2-1|-|TRBD2|TRBV27
CASSSSGREGEQFF
TGTGCCAGCAGTTCTAGCGGGAGGGAAGGTGAGCAGTTCTTC
>TRBJ2-5|-|-|TRBV27
CASSLYDQETQYF
TGTGCCAGCAGTTTATATGACCAAGAGACCCAGTACTTC
>TRBJ1-3|-|-|TRBV7-2
CASSTWGARGNTIYF
TGTGCCAGCAGCACTTGGGGCGCGAGGGGAAACACCATATATTTT
>TRBJ2-7|-|TRBD1|TRBV7-9
CASSPTGDEQYF
TGTGCCAGCAGCCCAACAGGGGACGAGCAGTACTTC
>TRBJ1-4|-|-|TRBV28
CASGGRGGNNEKLFF
TGTGCCAGCGGCGGTAGGGGGGGCAATAATGAAAAACTGTTTTTT
>TRBJ2-2|-|-|TRBV10-3
CATHQGSGPTGELFF
TGTGCCACCCACCAGGGTAGCGGTCCCACCGGGGAGCTGTTTTTT
>TRBJ2-1|few|-|TRBV7-8
CASSLRDNEQFF
TGTGCCAGCAGCTTAAGAGACAATGAGCAGTTCTTC
>TRBJ2-1|-|TRBD2|TRBV7-2
CASRWTSGGAWNEQFF
TGTGCCAGCAGATGGACTAGCGGGGGGGCCTGGAATGAGCAGTTCTTC
>TRBJ2-7|-|TRBD2|TRBV19
CASSIAGGGEQYF
TGTGCCAGTAGTATCGCGGGGGGCGGGGAGCAGTACTTC